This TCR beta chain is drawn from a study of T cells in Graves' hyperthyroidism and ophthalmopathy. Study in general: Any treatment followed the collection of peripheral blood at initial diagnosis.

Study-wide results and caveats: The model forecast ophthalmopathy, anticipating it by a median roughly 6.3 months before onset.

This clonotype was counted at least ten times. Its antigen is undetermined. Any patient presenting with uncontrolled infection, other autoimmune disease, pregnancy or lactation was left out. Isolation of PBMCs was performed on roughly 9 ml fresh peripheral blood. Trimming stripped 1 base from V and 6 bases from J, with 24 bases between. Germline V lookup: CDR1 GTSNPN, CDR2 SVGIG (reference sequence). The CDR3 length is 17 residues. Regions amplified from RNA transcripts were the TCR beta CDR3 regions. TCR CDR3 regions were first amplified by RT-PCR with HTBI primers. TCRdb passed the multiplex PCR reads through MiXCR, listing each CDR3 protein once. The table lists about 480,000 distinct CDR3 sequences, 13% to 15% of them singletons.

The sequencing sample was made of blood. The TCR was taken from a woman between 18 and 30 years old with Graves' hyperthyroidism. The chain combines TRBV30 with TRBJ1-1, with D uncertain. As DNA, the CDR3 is TGTGCCTGGAGTGCGATCGGGTTTGTAGGTGGTATCGCTGAAGCTTTCTTT. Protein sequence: CAWSAIGFVGGIAEAFF.